This T cell receptor beta chain was recovered during a study of control samples from healthy donors and cancer patients. The protocol was immunoSEQ multiplex PCR, while the TCRdb copy is restricted to in-frame clones and leaves out a portion. The sample carries 60,000 to 85,000 clones, 85% to 95% recorded once. The V and J ends lost 2 bases and 0 bases, in that order; junction bases with no gene match: 12. CDR1 is MDHEN, CDR2 SYDVKM, per germline. The CDR3 is 18 residues long. Sequencing was done on a sample of blood. The chain is built from TRBV28 and TRBJ1-1, with 7 bases that match TRBD1. The sequence was obtained from a woman aged 55-70 years in good health. CDR3 region: CASSLPKGDSYMNTEAFF. The CDR3 DNA reads TGTGCCAGCAGTTTACCCAAAGGGGACAGTTACATGAACACTGAAGCTTTCTTT.